A single sample is the source of the 17 T cell receptor beta chains below, sequenced in a study of shared clonotypes between healthy human individuals. Clones were sequenced by immunoSEQ multiplex PCR, and TCRdb holds only the in-frame ones, with some missing. The table lists approximately 1.5 million clones, 95% to 99% of them singletons. The material sequenced was naive CD4+ T cells sorted from blood. The sample's subset: CD45RA+ positively selected. These receptor sequences come from a man aged 30 to 45 in good health.

The CDR3 loop reads CASSQGLNGLAGDNEQFF. The CDR3 DNA sequence: TGTGCCAGCAGCCAAGGCCTCAACGGACTAGCGGGAGACAATGAGCAGTTCTTC. V and J are TRBV4-2 and TRBJ2-1, with 13 bases that match TRBD2. The length of the CDR3 is 18 residues. V shed 1 base and J 5 bases; nucleotides not matched to a gene: 8. Germline CDR1 and CDR2: LGHNA and YNFKEQ.

The V and J genes are TRBV7-9 and TRBJ2-7, with TRBD1 as a possible D gene (5 bases). From germline, CDR1 is SEHNR and CDR2 FQNEAQ (reference sequence). Trimming removed 1 base at V and 3 bases at J, with 13 bases between. This CDR3 comprises 15 residues. The CDR3, as DNA: TGTGCCAGCAGCTTAGGTCCCGACAGCCGCTACGAGCAGTACTTC. Translated, it gives CASSLGPDSRYEQYF.

The V and J genes are TRBV15 and TRBJ2-1; 9 positions agree with TRBD2. The CDR3 extends over 18 amino acids. J lost 4 bases, V lost 3 bases, and 13 bases had no gene match. CDR1 and CDR2 (germline): LNHNV, YYDKDF (reference sequence). In nucleotides, the CDR3 is TGTGCCACCAGCAGCGGGGCCTTAGCGGGAGTGTCGTACAATGAGCAGTTCTTC. It is translated as CATSSGALAGVSYNEQFF.

The gene calls are TRBV29-1 and TRBJ2-7, with TRBD2 matching over 7 bases. Trimming removed 4 bases from V and 0 bases from J; junction bases left unmatched: 6. The CDR3 has 14 amino acids. Germline V gene data show CDR1 as SQVTM and CDR2 as ANQGSEA. The CDR3 DNA reads as TGCAGCGTTGGCGGGAGTTGGAGCTCCTACGAGCAGTACTTC. Protein: CSVGGSWSSYEQYF.

This chain connects TRBV7-2 to TRBJ1-5; the D gene is possibly TRBD1 (6 bases). V was trimmed by 0 bases and J by 3 bases, leaving 15 bases between them. The CDR3 is 17 amino acids. Per germline, CDR1 SGHTA and CDR2 FQGNSA. The CDR3 reads CASSLAGVDRFNQPQHF. CDR3 DNA: TGTGCCAGCAGCTTAGCGGGGGTGGACAGATTCAATCAGCCCCAGCATTTT.

J is TRBJ2-5 and V is TRBV5-1, with D perhaps given as TRBD1 or TRBD2 (5 bases each). The CDR3 has 13 residues. V lost 0 bases and J 7 bases, leaving 10 bases between the germline ends. Germline CDR1 SGHRS, CDR2 YFSETQ. CDR3 protein: CASSLEGTGTQYF. The DNA for the CDR3 is TGCGCCAGCAGCTTGGAAGGGACGGGGACCCAGTACTTC.

The chain carries TRBV6-5 and TRBJ2-7; the D gene is possibly TRBD1 (6 bases). Trimming removed 2 bases from V and 3 bases from J, with 11 bases in between. The CDR3 is 14 amino acids. Germline-derived CDR1 and CDR2 are MNHEY and SVGAGI. CDR3 nucleotides: TGTGCCAGCAGTTACGGGCAGGGGATCTACGAGCAGTACTTC. This codes for CASSYGQGIYEQYF.

The chain employs TRBV4-3 and TRBJ2-1; 7 nucleotides line up with TRBD2. The CDR3 contains 12 residues. J was trimmed by 9 bases and V by 6 bases; bases with no gene match: 5. Germline V gives CDR1 LGHNA, CDR2 YSLEER. CDR3 region: CASRRGSGEQFF. CDR3 nucleotide sequence: TGCGCCAGCAGGCGGGGGAGTGGTGAGCAGTTCTTC.

V is TRBV29-1 and J is TRBJ2-7; perhaps TRBD2 as D (6 bases). The CDR3 extends over 14 amino acids. V was pared by 3 bases and J by 4 bases, with 16 bases between. Per the germline V gene, CDR1 is SQVTM and CDR2 is ANQGSEA. The CDR3 coding sequence is TGCAGCGTTGAGGAGGGGAAGGGCTTTTACGAGCAGTACTTC. It translates to CSVEEGKGFYEQYF.

As regards this clone: The sample contains more than one DNA sequence encoding this CDR3. The chain carries TRBV20-1 and TRBJ1-1; D gene ambiguous. This CDR3 has 11 residues. Per germline, CDR1 DFQATT and CDR2 SNEGSKA (reference sequence). V lost 0 bases, J lost 6 bases, and 5 bases lay in between. CDR3 loop: CSARDLPEAFF. In DNA form, the CDR3 reads TGCAGTGCTAGAGATCTGCCTGAAGCTTTCTTT.

This clone appeared once. The chain carries TRBV5-1 and TRBJ1-1, with D possibly TRBD1 on 5 matching bases. This CDR3 region has 16 residues. Trimming shortened V by 7 bases and J by 4 bases, and 23 bases separated the two germline ends. Germline V gene lookup returns CDR1 SGHRS and CDR2 YFSETQ. CDR3 nucleotide sequence: TGCGCCAGCGGCCCTGGAGGGGTGGGGAGGCGCACTGAAGCTTTCTTT. Translation gives CASGPGGVGRRTEAFF. Filled out from reference TRBV5-1 and TRBJ1-1, the complete variable domain reads KAGVTQTPRYLIKTRGQQVTLSCSPISGHRSVSWYQQTPGQGLQFLFEYFSETQRNKGNFPGRFSGRQFSNSRSEMNVSTLELGDSALYLCASGPGGVGRRTEAFFGQGTRLTVV.

This chain connects TRBV27 to TRBJ1-5, with unresolved D. CDR1 is MNHEY and CDR2 is SMNVEV in the germline V gene (reference sequence). V lost 8 bases to trimming and J lost 4 bases, with 3 bases between them. There are 10 residues in the CDR3. The CDR3 nucleotides read TGTGCCAGCCTTAATCAGCCCCAGCATTTT. It specifies CASLNQPQHF.

A word on this clone: This sample also contains other DNA sequences that code for the same CDR3. The chain has TRBV9 and TRBJ2-2; 11 bases fit TRBD2. Losses at the gene ends were 1 base for V and 0 bases for J; bases not matched to a gene: 2. This CDR3 spans 17 amino acids. Germline CDR1 SGDLS, CDR2 YYNGEE. The DNA for the CDR3 is TGTGCCAGCAGCGTACTAGCGGGAGGAACGAACACCGGGGAGCTGTTTTTT. This codes for CASSVLAGGTNTGELFF. Filled out from reference TRBV9 and TRBJ2-2, the complete variable domain reads DSGVTQTPKHLITATGQRVTLRCSPRSGDLSVYWYQQSLDQGLQFLIQYYNGEERAKGNILERFSAQQFPDLHSELNLSSLELGDSALYFCASSVLAGGTNTGELFFGEGSRLTVL.

The V gene is TRBV19, the J gene TRBJ1-4; D might be TRBD1 (6 bases). The CDR3 is made up of 14 amino acids. Trimming took off 3 bases at V and 7 bases at J, with 12 bases between the two ends. The V gene's germline CDR1 is LNHDA and CDR2 SQIVND (reference sequence). This CDR3 is CASSIPGQIEKLFF. CDR3 bases: TGTGCCAGTAGTATTCCCGGACAGATTGAAAAACTGTTTTTT.

The table lists this clone with a count of one. The genes are TRBV7-2 and TRBJ2-1, with TRBD2 matching 7 bases. CDR3 size: 16 residues. J lost 3 bases, V lost 5 bases, and 10 bases had no gene match. Germline CDR1 is SGHTA and CDR2 is FQGNSA. CDR3 region: CASSLRTGEGYNEQFF. DNA of the CDR3: TGTGCCAGCAGCCTCCGGACTGGGGAGGGCTACAATGAGCAGTTCTTC.

This chain joins TRBV7-6 and TRBJ2-3; 13 bases agree with TRBD2. Germline lookup yields CDR1 SGHVS and CDR2 FNYEAQ. V lost 3 bases, J lost 4 bases, and 10 bases stayed unmatched. There are 18 residues in the CDR3. For the CDR3, the DNA is TGTGCCAGCAGCTTGAGACCCGGGACTAGCGGGACGGCAGATACGCAGTATTTT. As protein: CASSLRPGTSGTADTQYF.

The V and J genes are TRBV6-5 and TRBJ2-7; D is undetermined. The CDR3 loop spans 12 amino acids. CDR1 and CDR2 (germline): MNHEY, SVGAGI. Trimming removed 5 bases at V and 3 bases at J, with 8 bases between. The CDR3 sequence: CASSDPYYEQYF. CDR3 sequence (DNA): TGTGCCAGCAGTGACCCCTACTACGAGCAGTACTTC.